Listed below are T cell receptor beta chains from one sample, sequenced in a study of OX40 agonist ivuxolimab in advanced cancers. Clones were sequenced by immunoSEQ multiplex PCR, and TCRdb holds only the in-frame ones, with some missing. The table includes nearly 85,000 clones, approximately 82% detected once. The sample was CD4+ or CD8+ T cells sorted from blood, taken in a trial of the OX40 agonist ivuxolimab. The receptors derive from an adult with an advanced solid tumor such as melanoma, head and neck, liver or kidney cancer. Each CDR3 is given with its conserved first and last residue. The D gene is left open where the match is weak. Part of the rows lack a size; the others show once, few, many or a class for expanded clones.

J	V	size	D	DNA	CDR3
TRBJ2-7	TRBV25-1	.	.	TGTGCCAGCAGTGATGGAAGAGAGTGGGACTACGAGCAGTACTTC	CASSDGREWDYEQYF
TRBJ2-4	TRBV2	.	.	TGTGCCAGCAGTATTCTCTGGGGCGTGGGTAGGGACATTCAGTACTTC	CASSILWGVGRDIQYF
TRBJ2-5	TRBV2	.	TRBD1	TGTGCCAGCGGTGACAGGGTGGTGAAGACCCAGTACTTC	CASGDRVVKTQYF
TRBJ2-7	TRBV7-8	.	.	TGTGCCAGCAGCTGGCGGGCAGAGAATTCCTACGAGCAGTACTTC	CASSWRAENSYEQYF
TRBJ1-2	TRBV29-1	.	.	TGCAGCGTGAGTCAACAGGCGCCTAACTATGGCTACACCTTC	CSVSQQAPNYGYTF
TRBJ2-3	TRBV30	.	.	TGTGCCTGGAAATCCCACAGCACAGATACGCAGTATTTT	CAWKSHSTDTQYF
TRBJ2-2	TRBV6-5	.	.	TGTGCCAGCAGTGTTCAGGGGATGGCCACCGGGGAGCTGTTTTTT	CASSVQGMATGELFF
TRBJ2-2	TRBV7-3	.	.	TGTGCCAGCAGCTTTCCAGGGCATGAGGGCGGGGAGCTGTTTTTT	CASSFPGHEGGELFF
TRBJ2-7	TRBV5-1	.	.	TGCGCCAGCAGCTTGGGGGGAAGCTCCTACGAGCAGTACTTC	CASSLGGSSYEQYF
TRBJ2-3	TRBV5-1	.	.	TGCGCCAGCAGCTTAGAAGATACGCAGTATTTT	CASSLEDTQYF
TRBJ1-3	TRBV11-1	few	.	TGTGCCAGCAGCTTCGGGACGCTTGGAAACACCATATATTTT	CASSFGTLGNTIYF
TRBJ1-6	TRBV5-6	few	.	TGTGCCAGCAGCTCTTGGGAGGTGTGGAATTCACCCCTCCACTTT	CASSSWEVWNSPLHF
TRBJ2-5	TRBV7-9	.	TRBD2	TGTGCCAGCAGCCCCCGGGGGGGGCTGGAGACCCAGTACTTC	CASSPRGGLETQYF
TRBJ2-7	TRBV6-5	few	TRBD1	TGTGCCAGCAGTTACAAGGGGGCTTTAAGCGACGAGCAGTACTTC	CASSYKGALSDEQYF
TRBJ1-1	TRBV6-5	.	.	TGTGCCAGCAGTTACGGGGCAACGTCTTTCTTT	CASSYGATSFF
TRBJ1-1	TRBV2	.	.	TGTGCCAGCAGTGATTTCGCCCTGGACACTGAAGCTTTCTTT	CASSDFALDTEAFF
TRBJ2-3	TRBV5-4	.	.	TGTGCCAGCGGCCCCTACACAGATACGCAGTATTTT	CASGPYTDTQYF
TRBJ2-7	TRBV29-1	.	.	TGCAGCGTTGCCTCACTTCTGGGTTCTGGGGGTGAGCAGTACTTC	CSVASLLGSGGEQYF
TRBJ2-7	TRBV4-2	.	TRBD1	TGTGCCAGCAGCCGGGACAGAAACTACGAGCAGTACTTC	CASSRDRNYEQYF
TRBJ1-3	TRBV12-5	.	.	TGTGCTAGTGGTTTGAAAGGACAACTTGGAAACACCATATATTTT	CASGLKGQLGNTIYF
TRBJ2-7	TRBV11-2	.	TRBD1	TGTGCCAGCAGCTTCGACAGGGGTGGCGAGCAGTACTTC	CASSFDRGGEQYF
TRBJ2-7	TRBV7-2	.	.	TGTGCCAGCAGTGACTACGAGCAGTACTTC	CASSDYEQYF
TRBJ2-3	TRBV7-9	.	TRBD2	TGTGCCAGCAGCTATTTCCCTAGCGGGAGCACAGATACGCAGTATTTT	CASSYFPSGSTDTQYF
TRBJ1-6	TRBV6-5	.	.	TGTGCCAGCACCAACGGGGATGCAGTCTCACCCCTCCACTTT	CASTNGDAVSPLHF
TRBJ1-1	TRBV30	.	.	TGTGCCTGGAGTACGGGGGTGAGCGGTGAAGCTTTCTTT	CAWSTGVSGEAFF
TRBJ2-3	TRBV5-1	.	TRBD2	TGCGCCAGCAGCTTGCTCCCTAGCGGGGGGGCGGACACAGATACGCAGTATTTT	CASSLLPSGGADTDTQYF
TRBJ2-6	TRBV6-5	few	.	TGTGCCAGTAGGAACGAGGCTGGGGCCAACGTCCTGACTTTC	CASRNEAGANVLTF
TRBJ1-2	TRBV29-1	few	.	TGCAGCGTTGAAGATCACAAGGGGCCTCGCACCTTC	CSVEDHKGPRTF
TRBJ2-2	TRBV12-5	.	TRBD1	TGTGCTAGTGGGACAGGGTTTGACACCGGGGAGCTGTTTTTT	CASGTGFDTGELFF
TRBJ2-7	TRBV2	.	.	TGTGCCGGGGGACGGGGGGCCTTGCGGAACTTC	CAGGRGALRNF
TRBJ1-5	TRBV16	.	.	TGTGCCAGCAGCCAATCGACAGGTAACAATCAGCCCCAGCATTTT	CASSQSTGNNQPQHF
TRBJ2-7	TRBV30	few	.	TGTGCCTGGAGTCCCCATGGGGGCTACGAGCAGTACTTC	CAWSPHGGYEQYF
TRBJ1-1	TRBV7-2	.	TRBD1	TGTGCCAGCAGCCGGGGAGGGGGCTCAGGCACTGAAGCTTTCTTT	CASSRGGGSGTEAFF
TRBJ1-2	TRBV7-2	once	.	TGTGCCAGCAGCCTGACCCGGGAGGGCTACACCTTC	CASSLTREGYTF
TRBJ1-1	TRBV6-1	.	.	TGTGCCAGCAGTGAAAGTGGCAGGGTTGGTCCTGAAGCTTTCTTT	CASSESGRVGPEAFF
TRBJ2-2	TRBV9	.	TRBD1	TGTGCCAGCAGCGTAGACTGGGGGACAGGGGGTCCCGGGGAGCTGTTTTTT	CASSVDWGTGGPGELFF
TRBJ2-3	TRBV4-3	.	.	TGCGCCAGCAGCCAAGGACAGTCCACAGATACGCAGTATTTT	CASSQGQSTDTQYF
TRBJ1-6	TRBV5-6	.	TRBD1	TGTGCCAGCAGCGTGACAGGGTCGAATTCACCCCTCCACTTT	CASSVTGSNSPLHF
TRBJ2-5	TRBV9	.	TRBD1	TGTGCCAGCAGCGCAATTAACAGGGGGCGAGAGACCCAGTACTTC	CASSAINRGRETQYF
TRBJ2-5	TRBV6-5	.	.	TGTGCCAGCAGTTACTGGGGAACGGACCAAGAGACCCAGTACTTC	CASSYWGTDQETQYF
TRBJ2-2	TRBV7-9	.	.	TGTGCCAGCAGCTTGGTTGGTTCGGTTAACACCGGGGAGCTGTTTTTT	CASSLVGSVNTGELFF
TRBJ2-7	TRBV18	.	.	TGTGCCAGCTCACCTGAGAGGGAGCAGTACTTC	CASSPEREQYF
TRBJ2-2	TRBV5-8	.	TRBD1	TGTGCCAGCAGCAGGCAGACAGGGGGGTCCCTGGAGTTGTTTTTT	CASSRQTGGSLELFF
TRBJ1-4	TRBV7-2	.	.	TGTGCCAGCAGCTTAGATCGTACAAGGAATAATGAAAAACTGTTTTTT	CASSLDRTRNNEKLFF
TRBJ1-5	TRBV10-2	.	TRBD1	TGCGCCAGCAGTACACAGGGGAAGCAGCCCCAGCATTTT	CASSTQGKQPQHF
TRBJ1-1	TRBV4-3	.	.	TGCGCCAGCAGCCGCTCTCCGGGCACTGAAGCTTTCTTT	CASSRSPGTEAFF
TRBJ2-6	TRBV19	.	.	TGTGCCAGTAGTAACAGGGTATCGGTGGCTGGGGCCAACGTCCTGACTTTC	CASSNRVSVAGANVLTF
TRBJ2-3	TRBV10-3	.	TRBD2	TGTGCCATCAGATCTATGACTAGCATCACAGATACGCAGTATTTT	CAIRSMTSITDTQYF
TRBJ1-6	TRBV5-6	few	.	TGTGCCAGCAGCCCCCGGGACGTAGGCTCACCCCTCCACTTT	CASSPRDVGSPLHF
TRBJ2-7	TRBV11-2	.	.	TGTGCCAGCAAGGGCAGATCCTACGAGCAGTACTTC	CASKGRSYEQYF
TRBJ2-2	TRBV18	.	TRBD1	TGTGCCAGCTCACCCGACAGGGGGGCCGGGGAGCTGTTTTTT	CASSPDRGAGELFF
TRBJ2-3	TRBV19	.	.	TGTGCCACGGAGACAGGGACTAGCACAGATACGCAGTATTTT	CATETGTSTDTQYF
TRBJ1-1	TRBV2	.	TRBD1	TGTGCCAGTAGGGGGCTGGACACTGAAGCTTTCTTT	CASRGLDTEAFF
TRBJ2-1	TRBV6-5	once	.	TGTGCCAGCAGTCTACGACCCCGGGGGGCGGATGAGCAGTTCTTC	CASSLRPRGADEQFF
TRBJ2-7	TRBV18	.	.	TGTGCCAGCTCACCACCGGGGTTCGAGCAGTACTTC	CASSPPGFEQYF
TRBJ2-3	TRBV5-1	.	.	TGCGCCAGCAGCCCAGTGGTGCTCGGTTTATCCACAGATACGCAGTATTTT	CASSPVVLGLSTDTQYF
TRBJ1-4	TRBV19	.	.	TGTGCCAGTAGTTCCGACCGGGAGGGGGGCAGGAAGGAAAAACTGTTTTTT	CASSSDREGGRKEKLFF
TRBJ2-1	TRBV10-3	few	TRBD2	TGTGCCATCAGTGCCTCTTTTAGCGGGGGGCCTACCAATGAGCAGTTCTTC	CAISASFSGGPTNEQFF
TRBJ2-5	TRBV11-2	.	.	TGTGCCAGCAGCTTAGTCCGAGGTGTCAGGAAGACCCAGTACTTC	CASSLVRGVRKTQYF